This TCR beta chain was profiled in a study of cytomegalovirus exposure and HLA in healthy donors. The PCR ran on 60 Vbeta and 13 Jbeta primers. Assay: immunoSEQ multiplex PCR; the TCRdb copy retains only in-frame clones and omits some. The sample lists 130,000 to 150,000 clones, approximately 80% occurring once. Study-wide results and caveats: In a later analysis, HLA-associated beta chains showed higher expansion and lower generation probabilities than comparable chains. Cytomegalovirus-associated TCR beta chains were listed, numbering under 200. Accurate HLA-A and HLA-B prediction from TCR beta sequences was reported for most subjects. Later on, an analysis tied 15,000 or so TCR beta sequences to HLA alleles at 0.05 false discovery rate.

Comments on this clone: The antigen is undetermined.

The receptor was isolated from a male donor in good health and CMV-seronegative. The sample consisted of PBMCs.

The DNA for the CDR3 is TGTGCCAGTATGACAGGGAACCAGCCCCAGCATTTT. It is translated as CASMTGNQPQHF. The chain combines TRBV19 with TRBJ1-5, with 7 bases aligning to TRBD1. This CDR3 is 12 amino acids long. CDR1 LNHDA and CDR2 SQIVND come from the germline V gene (reference sequence). Germline trimming cut 7 bases from V and 7 bases from J; bases unmatched to any gene: 4.